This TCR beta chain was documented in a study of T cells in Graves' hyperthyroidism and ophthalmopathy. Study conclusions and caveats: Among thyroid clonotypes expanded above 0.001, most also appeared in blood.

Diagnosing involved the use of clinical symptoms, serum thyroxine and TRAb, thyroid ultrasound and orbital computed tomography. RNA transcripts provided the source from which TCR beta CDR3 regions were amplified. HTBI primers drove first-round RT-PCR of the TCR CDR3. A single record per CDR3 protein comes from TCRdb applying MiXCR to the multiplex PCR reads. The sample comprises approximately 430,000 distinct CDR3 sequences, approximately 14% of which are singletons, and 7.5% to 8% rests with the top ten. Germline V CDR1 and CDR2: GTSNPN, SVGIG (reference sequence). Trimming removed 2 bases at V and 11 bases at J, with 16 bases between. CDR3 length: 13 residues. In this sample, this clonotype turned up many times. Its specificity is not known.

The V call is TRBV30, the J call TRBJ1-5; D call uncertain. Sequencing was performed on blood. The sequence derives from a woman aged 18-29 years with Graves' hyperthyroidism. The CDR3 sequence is CAWSLTADGAQHF. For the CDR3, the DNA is TGTGCCTGGAGTCTCACGGCGGACGGGGCCCAGCATTTT.